The clone carrying this T cell receptor beta chain was seen a few times. Its matching antigen is unknown. This CDR3 region has 12 residues. Unmatched junction bases numbered 7, after V lost 8 bases and J lost 7 bases. From germline, CDR1 is LNHDA and CDR2 SQIVND (reference sequence). The QIAseq Immune Repertoire TCR panel built the libraries from around 15 ng of total RNA. TCRdb ran MiXCR on the reads and lists one entry per CDR3 protein. The sample holds approximately 700 distinct CDR3 sequences; approximately 12% are singletons and the top ten take 68%. The entry originates in a study of circulating CD8 cells and anti-PD-1 response in melanoma. Findings and caveats of the study: Generally, no replicate experiments were performed. Previously treated and treatment-naive patients were pooled together. PD-1 and DPOS subsets showed similar, higher clonality than DNEG.

From live CD3+CD8+TCRalphabeta+ cells, four PD-1 and/or TIGIT subsets were sorted. The specimen comprised CD8+ T cells from PBMCs, sampled at baseline or after one month of anti-PD-1 therapy (not recorded which). The source of this sequence is a human donor with melanoma. The chain combines TRBV19 with TRBJ2-5; 7 bases map to TRBD1. The CDR3 here is CASRDSSLTQYF. CDR3 sequence (DNA): TGTGCCAGTCGGGACAGCAGTTTGACCCAGTACTTC.